This T cell receptor (beta chain) was obtained from a study of Ad26.COV2.S vaccination and SARS-CoV-2 variants. The treatment denotes: 15 to 20 received Ad26.COV2.S at low or high dose, single or two shots; 5 received placebo; per-sample allocation not given. The samples were gathered on day 63 after the first injection of vaccine or placebo. Wuhan-strain SARS-CoV-2 spike was expressed by the Ad26 vector that made up the vaccine. The CDR3 consists of 19 residues. V was trimmed by 2 bases and J by 3 bases, leaving 26 bases between them. The V gene's germline CDR1 is MNHEY and CDR2 SVGEGT. As for this clone: Its antigen is not identified.

Whole-study findings and limits: Spike-specific TCR breadth was greater in vaccine than placebo recipients. Researchers cautioned that TCR breadth and depth analyses may have underestimated total T cell responses.

Only in-frame clones appear in the TCRdb table, and some are missing; sequencing was by immunoSEQ multiplex PCR. This sample has a few hundred thousand clones, with 92% found just once. The sample in question was peripheral blood, obtained in a trial of Ad26.COV2.S vaccine versus placebo. The rearrangement uses TRBV6-2 or TRBV6-3 and TRBJ2-7; tentative D call: TRBD1 (6 bases). The receptor was isolated from a person between 18 and 65 years old who received the Ad26.COV2.S COVID-19 vaccine or a placebo. The CDR3 bases are TGTGCCAGCAGTTACCAATCAGGTCGGTTTGGTTCGGACAGCTACGAGCAGTACTTC. This encodes CASSYQSGRFGSDSYEQYF.